The 5 T cell receptor beta chains reported below all come from one sample, sequenced in a study of molecular identifiers for immune sequencing clone quantification. TCRdb reanalysed the PCR reads using MiXCR and keeps one entry per CDR3 protein. The sample has about 640,000 distinct CDR3 sequences; about 20% are singletons. Sequenced material: naive CD8+ T cells from blood, with Jurkat cell RNA spiked in. Subset of the sample: FACS-sorted CD8+CD4-CCR7+CD45RA+ naive T cells. The source is a human donor in good health. Some libraries in this study had Jurkat cell RNA spiked in.

The J gene is TRBJ2-1, the V gene TRBV5-3; D gene uncertain. TRBV5-3 is classed as an ORF, of uncertain function. CDR3 length: 15 amino acids. The V gene lost 8 bases and the J gene lost 0 bases, with 15 bases spanning the gap. The CDR3 DNA is TGTGCCAGCAGCCCCCAACTTAGCTCCTACAATGAGCAGTTCTTC. Protein: CASSPQLSSYNEQFF.

This clonotype came up a few times. The chain has TRBV6-2 or TRBV6-3 and TRBJ2-4; tentative D call: TRBD1 (7 bases). Trimming stripped 7 bases from V and 7 bases from J, with 14 bases between. Per germline, CDR1 MNHEY and CDR2 SVGEGT. The CDR3 contains 13 residues. CDR3 in DNA: TGTGCCAGCAACCCGACAGGGAGGAACATTCAGTACTTC. This sequence encodes CASNPTGRNIQYF.

This clonotype occurred once. This could be a read error, since a much larger clone is one nucleotide away. Here the CDR3 omits its conserved ending phenylalanine or tryptophan, so a read error is the likely source. V is TRBV3-1 and J is TRBJ2-3; 12 nucleotides agree with TRBD1. V shed 4 bases, J shed 6 bases, and the junction held 11 bases outside the gene matches. The length of the CDR3 is 17 residues. Germline loops: CDR1 LGHDT, CDR2 YNNKEL (reference sequence). CDR3 coding DNA: TGTGCCAGCAGCCCGCCTACGGGACAGGGGGCTATTGATACGCAGTATCTT. It codes for CASSPPTGQGAIDTQYL.

This clonotype has a count of ten or more. V gene TRBV5-4 combines with J gene TRBJ2-7, with 11 bases identical to TRBD2. The germline CDR1 and CDR2 sequences are SGHNT and YYREEE (reference sequence). The J segment lost 3 bases and the V segment lost 3 bases, leaving 5 bases of the junction unmatched. CDR3 length equals 15 residues. This CDR3 is CASSSLTSGIYEQYF. Here the CDR3 DNA reads TGTGCCAGCAGCTCGTTGACTAGCGGGATCTACGAGCAGTACTTC.

The sample holds many counts of this clonotype. The rearrangement links TRBV27 to TRBJ2-3; D is tentatively TRBD1 or TRBD2 (6 bases each). The CDR3 runs to 17 residues. Germline-derived CDR1 and CDR2 are MNHEY and SMNVEV (reference sequence). Trimming shortened V by 1 base and J by 2 bases, and 16 bases separated the two germline ends. The CDR3 sequence is CASSLLSGGRATDTQYF. The DNA of the CDR3 is TGTGCCAGCAGTTTATTGTCTGGGGGGCGCGCCACAGATACGCAGTATTTT.